These T cell receptor beta chains were read from a single sample in a study of blood T cell repertoires in COVID-19. Repertoires were generated with immunoSEQ multiplex PCR, while TCRdb's copy carries only in-frame clones and drops some. The table lists hundreds of thousands of clones, roughly nine tenths of them singletons. The sequenced sample was PBMCs or T cells enriched from blood (not recorded which). Receptor source: a man between 60 and 75 years old who had recovered from COVID-19. Each CDR3 is given with its conserved first and last residue. Each record gives: V gene, CDR3 length, D gene, J gene, clone size, CDR3 protein, CDR3 DNA. The D gene is left open where the match is weak. Part of the rows lack a size; the others show once, few, many or a class for expanded clones.

TRBV19	15	TRBD1	TRBJ1-6	NA	CASSTTGGAESPLHF	TGTGCCAGTAGTACAACAGGGGGCGCTGAATCACCCCTCCACTTT
TRBV6-5	14	NA	TRBJ1-1	NA	CATRRALYSTEAFF	TGTGCCACCAGGCGGGCCTTATACTCCACTGAAGCTTTCTTT
TRBV4-1	18	TRBD2	TRBJ2-2	NA	CASSQLVRLAGNTGELFF	TGCGCCAGCAGCCAATTGGTGCGTCTAGCGGGGAACACCGGGGAGCTGTTTTTT
TRBV7-9	12	NA	TRBJ2-7	NA	CASSPVSYEQYF	TGTGCCAGCAGCCCCGTGTCCTACGAGCAGTACTTC
TRBV6-6	16	NA	TRBJ1-5	NA	CASSPKSRGSNQPQHF	TGTGCCAGCAGCCCGAAGTCGAGAGGGAGCAATCAGCCCCAGCATTTT
TRBV18	15	TRBD1	TRBJ1-3	NA	CASSQDRGSGNTIYF	TGTGCCAGCTCACAAGACAGGGGATCTGGAAACACCATATATTTT
TRBV20-1	15	NA	TRBJ2-1	NA	CSASSGTGIYNEQFF	TGCAGTGCTAGTAGCGGGACAGGTATCTACAATGAGCAGTTCTTC
TRBV12-3/TRBV12-4	13	NA	TRBJ1-1	NA	CASSPAEAAKAFF	TGTGCCAGCAGCCCCGCGGAGGCGGCAAAAGCTTTCTTT
TRBV27	14	NA	TRBJ1-5	NA	CASSWGGSNQPQHF	TGTGCCAGCAGTTGGGGGGGAAGCAATCAGCCCCAGCATTTT
TRBV5-1	14	TRBD1	TRBJ1-4	NA	CASTGQVGDEKLFF	TGCGCCAGCACCGGACAGGTGGGCGATGAAAAACTGTTTTTT
TRBV6-5	12	NA	TRBJ1-1	once	CASAGGNTEAFF	TGTGCCAGCGCGGGGGGAAACACTGAAGCTTTCTTT
TRBV6-4	16	TRBD2	TRBJ2-1	NA	CASSDSTSGYYNEQFF	TGTGCCAGCAGTGACTCAACTAGCGGGTATTACAATGAGCAGTTCTTC
TRBV2	14	NA	TRBJ1-5	NA	CASKTGYGNQPQHF	TGTGCCAGCAAAACGGGTTATGGCAATCAGCCCCAGCATTTT
TRBV6-5	15	NA	TRBJ2-3	once	CASSYQPSSADTQYF	TGTGCCAGCAGTTACCAGCCTTCTAGCGCAGATACGCAGTATTTT
TRBV11-2	13	NA	TRBJ2-2	once	CASRLSNTGELFF	TGTGCCAGCCGGCTTAGCAACACCGGGGAGCTGTTTTTT
TRBV2	13	NA	TRBJ2-1	once	CASSWSSYNEQFF	TGTGCCAGCAGCTGGAGCTCCTACAATGAGCAGTTCTTC
TRBV6-5	16	TRBD1	TRBJ1-1	NA	CASSYSQGAQYTEAFF	TGTGCCAGCAGTTACTCGCAGGGGGCGCAGTACACTGAAGCTTTCTTT
TRBV30	14	TRBD1	TRBJ1-6	NA	CAWSFGQGNSPLHF	TGTGCCTGGAGTTTTGGACAGGGAAATTCACCCCTCCACTTT
TRBV19	18	TRBD2	TRBJ2-1	once	CASSIPGLAGALYNEQFF	TGTGCCAGTAGTATTCCCGGGCTAGCGGGGGCGCTTTACAATGAGCAGTTCTTC
TRBV18	15	TRBD1	TRBJ2-7	NA	CASSATGTGRYEQYF	TGTGCCAGCTCAGCTACCGGGACAGGGAGGTACGAGCAGTACTTC
TRBV7-9	13	NA	TRBJ1-5	NA	CASSLGQNQPQHF	TGTGCCAGCAGCTTAGGGCAGAATCAGCCCCAGCATTTT
TRBV5-5	15	NA	TRBJ1-1	NA	CATTRDSPMNTEAFF	TGTGCCACCACCCGCGACTCACCCATGAACACTGAAGCTTTCTTT
TRBV3-1/TRBV3-2	13	NA	TRBJ1-2	NA	CASSQVQGGGYTF	TGTGCCAGCAGCCAAGTGCAGGGTGGTGGCTACACCTTC
TRBV2	16	TRBD2	TRBJ2-1	NA	CASRVRLAGGSNEQFF	TGTGCCAGCAGAGTCAGACTAGCGGGAGGAAGCAATGAGCAGTTCTTC
TRBV9	16	NA	TRBJ1-1	NA	CASSVGGDYMNTEAFF	TGTGCCAGCAGCGTCGGAGGGGACTACATGAACACTGAAGCTTTCTTT
TRBV9	17	TRBD2	TRBJ2-7	NA	CASSSQARLAGAREQYF	TGTGCCAGCAGCTCCCAAGCCCGACTAGCGGGAGCTAGGGAGCAGTACTTC